The text below deals with one TCR beta chain. As yet, its antigen is unknown. The CDR3 spans 15 residues. CDR1 is WSHSY and CDR2 is SAAADI in the germline V gene. The junction had 8 bases not matched to a gene; V was cut back by 8 bases and J by 2 bases. By flow cytometry, patients selected for sequencing had shown an expansion of CD8+CD57+ cells. A severe acquired aplastic anemia diagnosis applied to all patients. This entry belongs to a study of CD8+CD57+ T cells in acquired aplastic anemia. General study results and limits: Fewer than 35 shared CD8+ CDR3s appeared highly expressed within patients' immunodominant clones. Between patients and controls, CD8+ Simpson's diversity did not vary significantly.

Genomic DNA, serving as template, underwent TCR beta VDJ and CDR3 profiling. Using its own MiXCR run on the reads, TCRdb lists one record per CDR3 protein. The sample holds some 160,000 distinct CDR3 sequences, about 50% seen once. Specimen: sorted CD4+, CD8+, or CD8+CD57+ T cells (not recorded which) from PBMCs. The sequence came from a human donor with aplastic anemia. The chain links TRBV10-2 to TRBJ2-7, with 11 bases aligning to TRBD1. CDR3 sequence (DNA): TGCGCCAGCCTTGGGGGACAGGGGGTAACCTACGAGCAGTACTTC. Protein product: CASLGGQGVTYEQYF.